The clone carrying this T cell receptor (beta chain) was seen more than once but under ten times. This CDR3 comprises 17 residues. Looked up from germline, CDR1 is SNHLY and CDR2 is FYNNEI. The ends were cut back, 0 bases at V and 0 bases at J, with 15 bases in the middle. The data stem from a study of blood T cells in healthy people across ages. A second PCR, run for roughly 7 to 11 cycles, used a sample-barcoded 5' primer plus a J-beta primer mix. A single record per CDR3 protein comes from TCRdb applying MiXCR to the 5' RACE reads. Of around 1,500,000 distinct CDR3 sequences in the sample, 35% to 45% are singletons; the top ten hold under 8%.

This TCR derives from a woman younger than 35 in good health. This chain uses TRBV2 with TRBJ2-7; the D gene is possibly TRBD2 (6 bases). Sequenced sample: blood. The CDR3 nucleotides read TGTGCCAGCAGTGAAGCGCTTTGGAGGGCGGACTCCTACGAGCAGTACTTC. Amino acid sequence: CASSEALWRADSYEQYF.